These 14 T cell receptor beta chains originate from one sample sequenced in a study of long-term antiretroviral therapy in people with HIV. The assay used was immunoSEQ (version v3.0), run at survey level. Data came from immunoSEQ multiplex PCR; TCRdb stores just in-frame clones and leaves some out. The sample includes roughly 20,000 clones, about 77% of them seen just once. Sequencing was performed on unsorted PBMCs, taken at the start of antiretroviral therapy, before treatment. Receptor source: a woman aged 40 to 50 with HIV.

This clone ranks as large. This rearrangement joins TRBV5-6 to TRBJ1-1; no definite D call. The CDR3 is 16 residues long. Germline CDR1 SGHDT, CDR2 YYEEEE. V shed 0 bases and J shed 4 bases, with 16 bases lying between them. The CDR3 nucleotides are TGTGCCAGCAGCTTGGGGGCCAGCCGGTCGAGCACTGAAGCTTTCTTT. Translation: CASSLGASRSSTEAFF. Drawing the rest from reference TRBV5-6 and TRBJ1-1, the complete variable domain is DAGVTQSPTHLIKTRGQQVTLRCSPKSGHDTVSWYQQALGQGPQFIFQYYEEEERQRGNFPDRFSGHQFPNYSSELNVNALLLGDSALYLCASSLGASRSSTEAFFGQGTRLTVV.

The chain is built from TRBV27 and TRBJ2-7; D call uncertain. The CDR3 consists of 13 residues. Between the trimmed V and J ends, which lost 6 bases and 5 bases, there was a span of 14 bases. Germline-derived CDR1 and CDR2 are MNHEY and SMNVEV (reference sequence). The CDR3 DNA reads TGTGCCAGCAGAAAGAGGACGTTCGACGAGCAGTACTTC. Its translation is CASRKRTFDEQYF.

This clone came up a few times. The CDR3 region is CASSPPWSEAFF. The CDR3 nucleotides read TGTGCCAGCAGCCCACCCTGGTCGGAAGCTTTCTTT. The V call is TRBV7-2, the J call TRBJ1-1; D not resolved. The CDR3 runs to 12 residues. Germline V CDR1 and CDR2: SGHTA, FQGNSA. Trimming removed 5 bases at V and 8 bases at J, with 12 bases between. Combining the CDR3 with reference TRBV7-2 and TRBJ1-1 gives the whole variable domain GAGVSQSPSNKVTEKGKDVELRCDPISGHTALYWYRQSLGQGLEFLIYFQGNSAPDKSGLPSDRFSAERTGGSVSTLTIQRTQQEDSAVYLCASSPPWSEAFFGQGTRLTVV.

The chain combines TRBV10-3 with TRBJ1-1; D remains unclear. CDR1 is ENHRY and CDR2 is SYGVKD in the germline V gene. V lost 6 bases, J lost 1 base, and 9 bases lay in between. This CDR3 spans 13 amino acids. DNA of the CDR3: TGTGCCATCAGCAAAACTTGGAACACTGAAGCTTTCTTT. It encodes CAISKTWNTEAFF.

The sample holds one count of this clone. The chain combines TRBV2 with TRBJ1-3; D ambiguous. CDR1 and CDR2 from the germline V gene are SNHLY and FYNNEI. The CDR3 is 16 amino acids. Trimming took off 7 bases at V and 0 bases at J, with 16 bases between the two ends. In DNA form, the CDR3 reads TGTGCCAGCACCCTGTGGGTTTCCATCTCTGGAAACACCATATATTTT. Translation: CASTLWVSISGNTIYF.

The chain recombines TRBV5-5 with TRBJ2-5; D is ambiguous. Germline V lookup: CDR1 SGHKS, CDR2 YYEKEE (reference sequence). CDR3 length equals 14 residues. V was shortened by 0 bases and J by 5 bases, with 11 bases between the two germline ends. The CDR3 sequence: CASSLETGRETQYF. CDR3 bases: TGTGCCAGCAGCTTGGAGACGGGCCGGGAGACCCAGTACTTC. Full variable domain (remainder filled in from reference TRBV5-5 and TRBJ2-5): DAGVTQSPTHLIKTRGQQVTLRCSPISGHKSVSWYQQVLGQGPQFIFQYYEKEERGRGNFPDRFSARQFPNYSSELNVNALLLGDSALYLCASSLETGRETQYFGPGTRLLVL.

The chain links TRBV30 to TRBJ1-2; tentatively, D is TRBD1 (5 bases). Germline V lookup: CDR1 GTSNPN, CDR2 SVGIG (reference sequence). Trimming left V 3 bases short and J 7 bases short, with 18 bases between. CDR3 size: 14 residues. The CDR3 bases are TGTGCCTGGAGGGGCCTCACAGGAAGCGGTGGCTACACCTTC. Translating gives CAWRGLTGSGGYTF.

This clone was detected a few times. V gene TRBV15 combines with J gene TRBJ1-5; D not certain. From germline, CDR1 is LNHNV and CDR2 YYDKDF (reference sequence). V lost 4 bases, J lost 10 bases, and 11 bases lay in between. CDR3 size: 12 residues. For the CDR3, the DNA is TGTGCCACCAGCACAATTCGGGGACCCCAGCATTTT. Translated, it gives CATSTIRGPQHF.

This chain uses TRBV10-3 with TRBJ2-3, with TRBD2 matching over 14 bases. The junction had 1 base not matched to a gene; V was cut back by 6 bases and J by 2 bases. Per germline, CDR1 ENHRY and CDR2 SYGVKD. The CDR3 consists of 15 residues. DNA for the CDR3: TGTGCCATCAGGGGACTAGCGGGGGTCACAGATACGCAGTATTTT. It translates to CAIRGLAGVTDTQYF.

This chain links TRBV19 with TRBJ1-2; 7 bases fit TRBD1. CDR1 and CDR2 from the germline V gene are LNHDA and SQIVND (reference sequence). J gave up 4 bases and V 0 bases, and 8 bases lay outside the gene matches. The CDR3 spans 16 residues. This CDR3 reads CASSIDPRQGAYGYTF. Here the CDR3 DNA reads TGTGCCAGTAGTATAGACCCGAGACAGGGAGCCTATGGCTACACCTTC.

This clone was observed a handful of times. This sequence joins TRBV5-4 and TRBJ2-7; D may be TRBD2 (6 bases). The CDR3 extends over 14 amino acids. The germline V gene encodes CDR1 SGHNT and CDR2 YYREEE (reference sequence). V was pared by 0 bases and J by 3 bases, with 10 bases between. CDR3 loop: CASSLGGSGYEQYF. As DNA, the CDR3 is TGTGCCAGCAGCTTGGGTGGTAGCGGCTACGAGCAGTACTTC. Combining the CDR3 with reference TRBV5-4 and TRBJ2-7 gives the whole variable domain ETGVTQSPTHLIKTRGQQVTLRCSSQSGHNTVSWYQQALGQGPQFIFQYYREEENGRGNFPPRFSGLQFPNYSSELNVNALELDDSALYLCASSLGGSGYEQYFGPGTRLTVT.

This clone has a handful of counts. J is TRBJ2-3 and V is TRBV6-4, with D maybe TRBD1 (6 bases). The V and J ends lost 4 bases and 2 bases respectively, with 7 bases between them. Germline CDR1 and CDR2: MRHNA and SNTAGT. The CDR3 totals 13 residues. The CDR3 coding sequence is TGTGCCAGCAGTGCAGGGGCCACAGATACGCAGTATTTT. Its translation: CASSAGATDTQYF.

V and J are TRBV7-2 and TRBJ1-2, with TRBD1 identical over 11 bases. The germline V gene has CDR1 SGHTA and CDR2 FQGNSA. J gave up 8 bases and V 1 base, and 6 bases lay outside the gene matches. There are 15 residues in the CDR3. CDR3 residues: CASSLEWTGGHGYTF. The CDR3 nucleotides are TGTGCCAGCAGCTTAGAATGGACAGGGGGCCACGGCTACACCTTC.

The rearrangement links TRBV11-2 to TRBJ2-5; D not resolved. Trimming took 5 bases from V and 2 from J, leaving 15 bases between them. CDR1 SGHAT and CDR2 FQNNGV come from the germline V gene. The CDR3 is made up of 15 amino acids. The DNA for the CDR3 is TGTGCCAGCAGCCCGATACGAGGCTTACAAGAGACCCAGTACTTC. Translated: CASSPIRGLQETQYF.